This TCR beta chain was retrieved from a study of post-analysis software for immune sequencing data. Notes on the study in general: Strong co-clustering by F measure was seen for same-batch samples.

Incorporated into the TCR beta cDNA libraries were unique molecular identifiers, which served to reduce PCR and sequencing biases. TCRdb re-analysed the PCR reads in MiXCR, keeping a single row per CDR3 protein. This sample has some 890,000 distinct CDR3 sequences; approximately 53% occur once, and the top ten carry approximately 4.2%. This clonotype was seen more than once but under ten times. Its antigen is as yet unknown. The receptor comes from a girl under 18 with multiple sclerosis. The sequenced material came from blood.

The CDR3 region is CASAPPGVGSYEQYF. CDR3 DNA: TGTGCTAGTGCACCTCCCGGGGTGGGCTCCTACGAGCAGTACTTC. The chain recombines TRBV12-5 with TRBJ2-7; possibly TRBD2 for D (5 bases). The CDR3 is 15 residues long. Trimming removed 7 bases from V and 0 bases from J, with 16 bases in between. Germline CDR1 LGHNT, CDR2 FRNRAP.